The rows below give T cell receptor beta chains drawn from one sample of a study of OX40 agonist ivuxolimab in advanced cancers. This table comes from immunoSEQ multiplex PCR, and its TCRdb copy is limited to in-frame clones, with some not included. The sample holds 70,000 to 80,000 clones; about 85% are singletons and the top ten take about 17%. The sequencing used CD4+ or CD8+ T cells sorted from blood, collected in a trial of the OX40 agonist ivuxolimab. The receptors were gathered from an adult with an advanced solid tumor such as melanoma, head and neck, liver or kidney cancer. Each CDR3 is given with its conserved first and last residue. D genes are given only for firm matches. The size entry is marked missing in some rows and otherwise reads once, few, many or a size class.

j_call	d_call	v_call	clone_size	cdr3_nt	cdr3_aa
TRBJ2-7	NA	TRBV7-9	NA	TGTGCCAGCAGCTTAGGGCAGATTACCTACGAGCAGTACTTC	CASSLGQITYEQYF
TRBJ1-2	TRBD1	TRBV10-3	medium-sized	TGTGCCATTAGAACCGGGACAGGGCCACCTTCTAACTATGGCTACACCTTC	CAIRTGTGPPSNYGYTF
TRBJ1-5	TRBD1	TRBV5-6	NA	TGTGCCAGCAGTCCGACAGGGGGAAGGAGCAATCAGCCCCAGCATTTT	CASSPTGGRSNQPQHF
TRBJ2-1	NA	TRBV20-1	NA	TGCAGTGCTAGGGGGGACTCTGAGCAGTTCTTC	CSARGDSEQFF
TRBJ2-5	TRBD1	TRBV9	few	TGTGCCAGCAGCGCGACAGGGTGGGAGACCCAGTACTTC	CASSATGWETQYF
TRBJ1-1	NA	TRBV5-1	once	TGCGCCAGCAGCTTGGGAGGGTCCCTGGTTACGGACACTGAAGCTTTCTTT	CASSLGGSLVTDTEAFF
TRBJ2-3	NA	TRBV28	NA	TGTGCCAGCAGTTTCGGCAGCACAGATACGCAGTATTTT	CASSFGSTDTQYF
TRBJ2-5	TRBD2	TRBV7-9	NA	TGTGCCAGCAGCTCCCCGACTAGCGGGAGAAGGGAGACCCAGTACTTC	CASSSPTSGRRETQYF
TRBJ1-2	NA	TRBV28	NA	TGTGCCAGCAGTTCCCTGGGAAGGATTGGGGTTAACTATGGCTACACCTTC	CASSSLGRIGVNYGYTF
TRBJ1-5	TRBD1	TRBV28	many	TGTGCCAGCAGTCCCCCACAGGGGGCCCAGCCCCAGCATTTT	CASSPPQGAQPQHF
TRBJ2-7	TRBD1	TRBV5-6	NA	TGTGCCAGCAGCTCGGGACAGAACTACGAGCAGTACTTC	CASSSGQNYEQYF
TRBJ1-1	NA	TRBV25-1	NA	TGTGCCAGCAGTGAAATCGCCGGGAAAAACACTGAAGCTTTCTTT	CASSEIAGKNTEAFF
TRBJ1-2	NA	TRBV28	NA	TGTGCCAGCCGCCGACCCGGACCTAACTATGGCTACACCTTC	CASRRPGPNYGYTF
TRBJ2-2	TRBD2	TRBV19	NA	TGTGCCAGTAGTAGACTAGCGGGGAACACCGGGGAGCTGTTTTTT	CASSRLAGNTGELFF
TRBJ2-2	NA	TRBV7-2	NA	TGTGCCAGCAGCTTTGTACCGTCGGGGTATGGCGGGGAGCTGTTTTTT	CASSFVPSGYGGELFF
TRBJ1-2	NA	TRBV6-1	NA	TGTGCCAGCAGCCCCAACAGACAGGGCTACACCTTC	CASSPNRQGYTF
TRBJ2-7	TRBD2	TRBV11-2	NA	TGTGCCAGCAGCTTGCTAGCGGGAGGGAGAGGCGAGCAGTACTTC	CASSLLAGGRGEQYF
TRBJ1-5	TRBD1	TRBV6-5	NA	TGTGCCAGCAGGCGACAGGGGGCGGGTCAGCCCCAGCATTTT	CASRRQGAGQPQHF
TRBJ1-1	NA	TRBV5-4	NA	TGTGCCAGCAGCTTGGAGGCAGGGCGCTTGAACACTGAAGCTTTCTTT	CASSLEAGRLNTEAFF
TRBJ2-3	NA	TRBV6-1	NA	TGTGCCAGCAGTGAAGCCGGTGGGTGGGAAGGGAGCACAGATACGCAGTATTTT	CASSEAGGWEGSTDTQYF
TRBJ2-1	NA	TRBV4-1	NA	TGCGCCAGCAGCCAAGAGGAGGGTAGGTTTTACAATGAGCAGTTCTTC	CASSQEEGRFYNEQFF
TRBJ1-1	TRBD1	TRBV29-1	few	TGCAGCGTTGGAGGGACAGTGAACACTGAAGCTTTCTTT	CSVGGTVNTEAFF
TRBJ2-4	TRBD1	TRBV6-5	NA	TGTGCCAGCAGTTATTCCCCCGCGACAGGGATAAACATTCAGTACTTC	CASSYSPATGINIQYF
TRBJ1-1	NA	TRBV7-2	NA	TGTGCCAGCAGCCCCCTCCCTGCAGCGAACACTGAAGCTTTCTTT	CASSPLPAANTEAFF
TRBJ2-5	TRBD1	TRBV29-1	NA	TGCAGCGTAGGACAGGCTCAAGAGACCCAGTACTTC	CSVGQAQETQYF
TRBJ2-1	NA	TRBV15	NA	TGTGCCACCAGCTTGGAACAGGGTAGGGTCAATGAGCAGTTCTTC	CATSLEQGRVNEQFF
TRBJ2-7	NA	TRBV2	NA	TGTGCCAGCGCAGTGACCGGAAGGGTTAGTGAGCAGTACTTC	CASAVTGRVSEQYF
TRBJ2-1	NA	TRBV6-5	few	TGTGCCAGCAGTTATACAGGTCTCTATGAGCAGTTCTTC	CASSYTGLYEQFF
TRBJ1-4	TRBD1	TRBV5-6	NA	TGTGCCAGCAGCTCCTCGGGACAGTCTAATGAAAAACTGTTTTTT	CASSSSGQSNEKLFF
TRBJ2-3	NA	TRBV21-1	once	TGTGCCAGCAGCAAGGGACTAGCGCCTATATTTAGCACAGATACGCAGTATTTT	CASSKGLAPIFSTDTQYF
TRBJ2-1	NA	TRBV28	NA	TGTGCTCCCCCCGCAGTTTGTACAGGGTACAATGAGCAGTTCTTC	CAPPAVCTGYNEQFF
TRBJ1-5	TRBD1	TRBV6-5	once	TGTGCCAGCAGCCTCGGACAGGGAGAACGACAGCCCCAGCATTTT	CASSLGQGERQPQHF
TRBJ2-7	TRBD1	TRBV2	few	TGTGCCAGCAGAAGACAGGGCTCCTACGAGCAGTACTTC	CASRRQGSYEQYF
TRBJ2-1	NA	TRBV7-2	NA	TGTGCCAGCAGCTTAGGAGGGGGTATCAGGGGCAATGAGCAGTTCTTC	CASSLGGGIRGNEQFF
TRBJ2-7	TRBD2	TRBV6-5	NA	TGTGCCAGCAGCCCCGGGACTAGCGTACGTGGCGAGCAGTACTTC	CASSPGTSVRGEQYF
TRBJ1-1	NA	TRBV20-1	few	TGCAGGACCGACAGGAGTACTGAAGCTTTCTTT	CRTDRSTEAFF
TRBJ1-4	TRBD1	TRBV4-1	NA	TGCGCCAGCAGCCGCATCGACAGGGGCTCTAGGGAAAAACTGTTTTTT	CASSRIDRGSREKLFF
TRBJ2-4	NA	TRBV15	NA	TGTGCCACCAGCAGAGAGGGGCTCGGGACCCATCGAAACATTCAGTACTTC	CATSREGLGTHRNIQYF
TRBJ2-5	NA	TRBV7-7	NA	TGTGCTAGCAGCCCCATCAGGGGTGGGCAAGAGACCCAGTACTTC	CASSPIRGGQETQYF
TRBJ2-1	TRBD1	TRBV7-6	NA	TGTGCCAGCAGCCTAGTGGCAGGGGACAGTACGTTCTTC	CASSLVAGDSTFF
TRBJ2-7	NA	TRBV6-5	NA	TGTGCCAGCAGTTTGGTCGACAGAACATCCTCCTACGAGCAGTACTTC	CASSLVDRTSSYEQYF
TRBJ1-5	NA	TRBV19	NA	TGTGCCAGTAGTCTAGCAGGGAAGGAGCCCCAGCATTTT	CASSLAGKEPQHF
TRBJ2-2	TRBD2	TRBV18	NA	TGTGCCAGCTCACCTGTAGCGGGAGCTTACACCGGGGAGCTGTTTTTT	CASSPVAGAYTGELFF